This is a list of T cell receptor beta chains from one sample in a study of OX40 agonist ivuxolimab in advanced cancers. The table came from immunoSEQ multiplex PCR; TCRdb's copy has only in-frame clones and leaves some out. The data show about 100,000 clones, 91% seen once. This material consisted of CD4+ or CD8+ T cells sorted from blood, taken in a trial of the OX40 agonist ivuxolimab. These receptors came from an adult with an advanced solid tumor such as melanoma, head and neck, liver or kidney cancer. Each CDR3 is given with its conserved first and last residue. A D gene is named only where the DNA matches it firmly. Only some rows state a clone size, as once, few, many or a class for expanded clones.

d_gene,len,v_gene,j_gene,abundance,CDR3nt,CDR3aa
NA,16,TRBV14,TRBJ1-5,NA,TGTGCCAGACCCCACCCGACAGTAGACAGCAATCAGCCCCAGCATTTT,CARPHPTVDSNQPQHF
NA,16,TRBV14,TRBJ2-2,NA,TGTGCCAGCAGCCACTTGGGACGGCGAGACACCGGGGAGCTGTTTTTT,CASSHLGRRDTGELFF
NA,15,TRBV28,TRBJ2-7,NA,TGTGCCAGCAGTTTATTTCGGACGGTCTCCTACGAGCAGTACTTC,CASSLFRTVSYEQYF
NA,15,TRBV18,TRBJ2-5,NA,TGTGCCAGCTCACCAGGGAGACTTTCAGCTGAGACCCAGTACTTC,CASSPGRLSAETQYF
NA,12,TRBV5-1,TRBJ1-1,NA,TGCGCCAGCAGCTTGGACAACACTGAAGCTTTCTTT,CASSLDNTEAFF
NA,16,TRBV5-1,TRBJ2-7,once,TGCGCCAGCAGCCCCACCCCAGAAGTTTCTGCCTACGAGCAGTACTTC,CASSPTPEVSAYEQYF
TRBD1,14,TRBV19,TRBJ1-4,NA,TGTGCCAGTAGCAGGACAGGGGCTAATGAAAAACTGTTTTTT,CASSRTGANEKLFF
NA,13,TRBV6-6,TRBJ1-2,NA,TGTGCCAGCAGACTGACAGCTAACTATGGCTACACCTTC,CASRLTANYGYTF
NA,13,TRBV5-4,TRBJ2-1,once,TGTGCCAGCAGCTTGGCCGAACGGAGGGAGCAGTTCTTC,CASSLAERREQFF
NA,13,TRBV7-8,TRBJ1-4,NA,TGTGCCAGCAGCCCTGACATTAATGAAAAACTGTTTTTT,CASSPDINEKLFF
TRBD2,16,TRBV7-2,TRBJ2-5,NA,TGTGCCAGCAGCTTAGGTCCTAGCGGGAGCCAAGAGACCCAGTACTTC,CASSLGPSGSQETQYF
NA,15,TRBV4-3,TRBJ2-7,once,TGCGCCAGCAGCCCCCACCCCGGGGTGCGGGGCGAGCAGTACTTC,CASSPHPGVRGEQYF
NA,16,TRBV6-1,TRBJ2-7,NA,TGTGCCAGCAGTGAATACCCGGGGGCCACATCCTACGAGCAGTACTTC,CASSEYPGATSYEQYF
TRBD1,15,TRBV5-1,TRBJ1-1,NA,TGCGCCAGCAGCTTGATCACAGGGGAAGACACTGAAGCTTTCTTT,CASSLITGEDTEAFF
TRBD1,14,TRBV5-1,TRBJ2-5,NA,TGCGCCAGCAGCCCCACAGGGGGCGTAGGGACCCAGTACTTC,CASSPTGGVGTQYF
TRBD1,15,TRBV6-5,TRBJ2-3,NA,TGTGCCAGCAGTTCCCCGGGACAGGTTACAGATACGCAGTATTTT,CASSSPGQVTDTQYF
NA,12,TRBV6-1,TRBJ2-7,NA,TGTGCCAGCACTCGGGAGAGTCACGAGCAGTACTTC,CASTRESHEQYF
NA,18,TRBV19,TRBJ2-3,NA,TGTGCCAGTAGTATCACAGGGCGGGGATCGTTTAAGCCAGATACGCAGTATTTT,CASSITGRGSFKPDTQYF
NA,14,TRBV7-2,TRBJ2-1,once,TGTGCCAGCAGCCTTAGGGGACTTTTCAATGAGCAGTTCTTC,CASSLRGLFNEQFF
NA,14,TRBV19,TRBJ1-2,few,TGTGCCAGTAGTATGGCAGGAGCTAACTATGGCTACACCTTC,CASSMAGANYGYTF
TRBD2,16,TRBV9,TRBJ2-3,NA,TGTGCCAGCAGCGGCAGACTAGCGGGAGACACAGATACGCAGTATTTT,CASSGRLAGDTDTQYF
NA,14,TRBV7-2,TRBJ1-2,NA,TGTGCCAGCAGCTTAGGGGGGCGGATGGGTGGCTACACCTTC,CASSLGGRMGGYTF
TRBD1,16,TRBV11-3,TRBJ2-1,NA,TGTGCCAGCAGCCAAAGCGGGACAGGGGGGGACAATGAGCAGTTCTTC,CASSQSGTGGDNEQFF
TRBD2,16,TRBV5-4,TRBJ2-2,once,TGTGCCAGCAGCAGCGGACTAGATAGGGATGGCGGGGAGCTGTTTTTT,CASSSGLDRDGGELFF
TRBD1,16,TRBV7-3,TRBJ2-2,NA,TGTGCCAGCAGCTTAGTAGAGACAGGGTTTGGCGGGGAGCTGTTTTTT,CASSLVETGFGGELFF
NA,13,TRBV7-2,TRBJ2-3,NA,TGTGCCAGCAGCTCGGGGTGGGACGGGACGCAGTATTTT,CASSSGWDGTQYF
TRBD2,15,TRBV6-5,TRBJ2-1,NA,TGTGCCAGCAGTTACCAAGCGGGGTCCTACAATGAGCAGTTCTTC,CASSYQAGSYNEQFF
NA,13,TRBV7-2,TRBJ2-5,NA,TGTGCCAGCAGCTTAATCACCACAGGGACCCAGTACTTC,CASSLITTGTQYF
NA,15,TRBV19,TRBJ2-1,NA,TGTGCCAGTAGTTCCAAGGGGGAGGGCCGCTATGAGCAGTTCTTC,CASSSKGEGRYEQFF
NA,13,TRBV9,TRBJ2-7,NA,TGTGCCAGCAGCCTGTCCCTTAGTAGCGAGCAGTACTTC,CASSLSLSSEQYF
NA,16,TRBV6-1,TRBJ2-3,NA,TGTGCCAGCAGTGACCGACGGAATCGAGCCACAGATACGCAGTATTTT,CASSDRRNRATDTQYF
TRBD1,15,TRBV28,TRBJ2-3,NA,TGTGCCAGCAGAACACAGGGGGCGGGCACAGATACGCAGTATTTT,CASRTQGAGTDTQYF